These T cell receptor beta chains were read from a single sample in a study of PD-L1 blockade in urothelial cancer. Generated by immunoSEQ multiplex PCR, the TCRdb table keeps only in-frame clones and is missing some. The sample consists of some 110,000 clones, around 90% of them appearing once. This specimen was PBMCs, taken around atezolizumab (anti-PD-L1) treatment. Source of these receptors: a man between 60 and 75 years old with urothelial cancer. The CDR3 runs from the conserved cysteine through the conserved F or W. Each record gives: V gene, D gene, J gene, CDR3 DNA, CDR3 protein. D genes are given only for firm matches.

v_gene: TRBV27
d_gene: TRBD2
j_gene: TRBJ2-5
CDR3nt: TGTGCCAGCAGGAGACTAGCGGGGGTTCAAGAGACCCAGTACTTC
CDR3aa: CASRRLAGVQETQYF

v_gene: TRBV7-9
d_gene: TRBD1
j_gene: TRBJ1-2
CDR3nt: TGTGCCAGCAGCTTTTCAGGGGGCCGGGGGTATGGCTACACCTTC
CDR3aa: CASSFSGGRGYGYTF

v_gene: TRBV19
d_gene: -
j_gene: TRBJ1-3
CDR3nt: TGTGCCAGTAGCCCTTGGAGCTCTGGAAACACCATATATTTT
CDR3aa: CASSPWSSGNTIYF

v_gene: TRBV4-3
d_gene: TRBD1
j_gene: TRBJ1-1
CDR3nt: TGCGCCAGCAGCCAAGAAAACAGGGGGAACACTGAAGCTTTCTTT
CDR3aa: CASSQENRGNTEAFF

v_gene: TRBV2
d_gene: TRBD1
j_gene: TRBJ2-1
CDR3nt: TGTGCCAGCAGTGAGGAGGGACAGGGGGCCAGTGAGCAGTTCTTC
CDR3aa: CASSEEGQGASEQFF

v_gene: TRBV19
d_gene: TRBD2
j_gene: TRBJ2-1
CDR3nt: TGTGCCAGTAGTGAGACTAGCGGGGGGGTGACCTACAATGAGCAGTTCTTC
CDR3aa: CASSETSGGVTYNEQFF

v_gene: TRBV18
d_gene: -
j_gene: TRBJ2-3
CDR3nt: TGTGCCAGCTCACCACCGGCTCTTAGCACAGATACGCAGTATTTT
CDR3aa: CASSPPALSTDTQYF

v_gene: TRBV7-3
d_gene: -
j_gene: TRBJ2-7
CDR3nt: TGTGCCAGCAGCCCAGAGGGGGGGGCAGGAAGGTACGAGCAGTACTTC
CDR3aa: CASSPEGGAGRYEQYF

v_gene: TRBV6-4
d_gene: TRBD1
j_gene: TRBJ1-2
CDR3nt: TGTGCCAGCAGCGTATGGCAGGGGGTTAGCTATGGCTACACCTTC
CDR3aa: CASSVWQGVSYGYTF

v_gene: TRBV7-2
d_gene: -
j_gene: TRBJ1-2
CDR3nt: TGTGCCAGCAGCATCGCAGGGGTTGGCTACACCTTC
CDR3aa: CASSIAGVGYTF

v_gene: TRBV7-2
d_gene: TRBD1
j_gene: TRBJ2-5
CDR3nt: TGTGCCAGCAGGAGACAGGGAAGCGGCGCGGAGACCCAGTACTTC
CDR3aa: CASRRQGSGAETQYF

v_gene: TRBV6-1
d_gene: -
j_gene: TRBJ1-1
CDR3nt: TGTGCCAGCAGGGAGCCGGGAAAAAACACTGAAGCTTTCTTT
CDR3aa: CASREPGKNTEAFF

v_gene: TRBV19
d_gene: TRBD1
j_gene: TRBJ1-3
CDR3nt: TGTGCCAGTAGTAGGACAGGGGCTGGAAACACCATATATTTT
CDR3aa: CASSRTGAGNTIYF

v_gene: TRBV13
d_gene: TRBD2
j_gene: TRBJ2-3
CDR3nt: TGTGCCAGCAGCTCGGGGGGGGGAAGAGATACGCAGTATTTT
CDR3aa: CASSSGGGRDTQYF

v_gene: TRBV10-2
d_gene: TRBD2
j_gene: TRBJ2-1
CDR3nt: TGCGCCAGCGGGGAACTAGCGGGAGCGGATGAGCAGTTCTTC
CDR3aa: CASGELAGADEQFF

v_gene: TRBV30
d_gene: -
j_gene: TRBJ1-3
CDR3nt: TGTGCCTGGTCGGGTTCTGGAAACACCATATATTTT
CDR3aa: CAWSGSGNTIYF

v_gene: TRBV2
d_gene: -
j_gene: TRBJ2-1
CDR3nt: TGTGCCAGCAGTGAATCGGGGATCGGGCAGTTCTTC
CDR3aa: CASSESGIGQFF

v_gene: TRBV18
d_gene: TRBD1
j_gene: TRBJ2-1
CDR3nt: TGTGCCAGCTCACCGGCGACAGGGGGCTTCAATGAGCAGTTCTTC
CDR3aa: CASSPATGGFNEQFF

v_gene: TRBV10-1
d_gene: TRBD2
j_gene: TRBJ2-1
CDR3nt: TGCGCCAGCAGTGACCCCCGACTAGCGGGAAGATATGAGCAGTTCTTC
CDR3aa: CASSDPRLAGRYEQFF

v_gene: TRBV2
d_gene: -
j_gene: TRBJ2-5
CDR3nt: TGTGCCAGCACCCGAGCCAGAGAGCGGGTCCTAGGGACCCAGTACTTC
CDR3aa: CASTRARERVLGTQYF

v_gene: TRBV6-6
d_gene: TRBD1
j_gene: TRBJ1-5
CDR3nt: TGTGCCAGCTGCAGACAGGGAGATGGGCCCCAGCATTTT
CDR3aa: CASCRQGDGPQHF

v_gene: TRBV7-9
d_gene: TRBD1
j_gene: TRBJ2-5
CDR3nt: TGTGCCAGCAGCTTAGCGGAGACAGGGGGAGAGACCCAGTACTTC
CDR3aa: CASSLAETGGETQYF

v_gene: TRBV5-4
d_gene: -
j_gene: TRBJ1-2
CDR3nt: TGTGCCAGCAGCTTTAAGGGGATCTATGGCTACACCTTC
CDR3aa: CASSFKGIYGYTF

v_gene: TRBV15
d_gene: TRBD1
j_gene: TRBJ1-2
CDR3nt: TGTGCCACCAGCGTCTTACAGGGGGCTGGTAATGGCTACACCTTC
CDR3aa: CATSVLQGAGNGYTF

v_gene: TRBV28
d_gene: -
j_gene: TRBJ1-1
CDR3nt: TGTGCCAGCAGCCCAGGGGTGAACACTGAAGCTTTCTTT
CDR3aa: CASSPGVNTEAFF

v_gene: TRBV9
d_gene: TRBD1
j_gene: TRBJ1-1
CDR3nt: TGTGCCAGCAGCCCCGACAGGGTAGTAACTGAAGCTTTCTTT
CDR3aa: CASSPDRVVTEAFF

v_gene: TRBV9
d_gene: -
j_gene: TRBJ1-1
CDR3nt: TGTGCCAGCAGCGTAGCCTCTGTAAACACTGAAGCTTTCTTT
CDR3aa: CASSVASVNTEAFF

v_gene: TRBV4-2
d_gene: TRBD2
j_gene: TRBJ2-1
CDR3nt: TGTGCCAGCAGCCAATTTACTGGGGGGGACTACAATGAGCAGTTCTTC
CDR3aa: CASSQFTGGDYNEQFF

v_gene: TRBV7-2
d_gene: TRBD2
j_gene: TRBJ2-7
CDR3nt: TGTGCCAGCAGCGCGCAGCGGGAGGGGGACGAGCAGTACTTC
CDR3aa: CASSAQREGDEQYF

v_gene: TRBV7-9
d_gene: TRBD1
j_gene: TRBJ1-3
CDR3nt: TGTGCCAGCAGCTTTTGGACAGGGAGGGCTGGAAACACCATATATTTT
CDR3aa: CASSFWTGRAGNTIYF

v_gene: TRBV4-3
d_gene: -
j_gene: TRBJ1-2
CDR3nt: TGCGCCAGCAGCCAAGATGTCGGGAACATATACGGCTATGGCTACACCTTC
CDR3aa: CASSQDVGNIYGYGYTF

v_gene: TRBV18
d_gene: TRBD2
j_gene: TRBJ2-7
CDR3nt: TGTGCCAGCTCACCACCGGGGAGCGGGAGGTACGAGCAGTACTTC
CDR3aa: CASSPPGSGRYEQYF

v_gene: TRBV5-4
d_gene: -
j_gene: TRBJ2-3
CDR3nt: TGTGCCAGCAGCTCCCCTAGGGGGAGCGGGGGCACAGATACGCAGTATTTT
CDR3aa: CASSSPRGSGGTDTQYF

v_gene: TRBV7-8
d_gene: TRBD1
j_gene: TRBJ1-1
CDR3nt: TGTGCCAGCAGCAATCGACAGGGTTGGGGAGCTTTCTTT
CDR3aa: CASSNRQGWGAFF

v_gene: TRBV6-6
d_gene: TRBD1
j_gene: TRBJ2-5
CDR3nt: TGTGCCAGCAGAGCCGGGACAGGGAGCGTGGAGGAGACCCAGTACTTC
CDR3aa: CASRAGTGSVEETQYF

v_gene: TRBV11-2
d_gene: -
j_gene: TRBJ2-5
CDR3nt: TGTGCCAGCAGCCCAGGGGACCGAGAGACCCAGTACTTC
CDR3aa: CASSPGDRETQYF

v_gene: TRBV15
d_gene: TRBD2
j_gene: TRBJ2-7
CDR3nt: TGTGCCACCAGCGGAGGACTAGCGGGAGCCTACGAGCAGTACTTC
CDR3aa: CATSGGLAGAYEQYF

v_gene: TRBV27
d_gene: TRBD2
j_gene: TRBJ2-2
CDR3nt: TGTGCCAGCAGCCGTAGCGGGGGGGAGTCCGGGGAGCTGTTTTTT
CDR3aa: CASSRSGGESGELFF

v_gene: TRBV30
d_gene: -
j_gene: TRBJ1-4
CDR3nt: TGTGCCTGGAGCACGGGGAGCGGTGAAAAACTGTTTTTT
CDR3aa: CAWSTGSGEKLFF

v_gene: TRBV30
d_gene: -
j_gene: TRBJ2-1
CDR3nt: TGTGCCTGGAGAGAGGTAGTGAGGGGGAAGGGGCCCTACAATGAGCAGTTCTTC
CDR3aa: CAWREVVRGKGPYNEQFF

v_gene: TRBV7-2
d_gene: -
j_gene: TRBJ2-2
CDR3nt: TGTGCCAGCAGCTTACCAGCTCCGGGAGGGGAGCTGTTTTTT
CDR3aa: CASSLPAPGGELFF

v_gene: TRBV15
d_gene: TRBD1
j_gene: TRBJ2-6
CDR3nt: TGTGCCACCAGCACAGGACAGGGGGCCTCTGGGGCCAACGTCCTGACTTTC
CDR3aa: CATSTGQGASGANVLTF

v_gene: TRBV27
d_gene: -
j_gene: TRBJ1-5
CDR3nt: TGTGCCAGCAGTTTATACGGGGGCAATCAGCCCCAGCATTTT
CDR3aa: CASSLYGGNQPQHF